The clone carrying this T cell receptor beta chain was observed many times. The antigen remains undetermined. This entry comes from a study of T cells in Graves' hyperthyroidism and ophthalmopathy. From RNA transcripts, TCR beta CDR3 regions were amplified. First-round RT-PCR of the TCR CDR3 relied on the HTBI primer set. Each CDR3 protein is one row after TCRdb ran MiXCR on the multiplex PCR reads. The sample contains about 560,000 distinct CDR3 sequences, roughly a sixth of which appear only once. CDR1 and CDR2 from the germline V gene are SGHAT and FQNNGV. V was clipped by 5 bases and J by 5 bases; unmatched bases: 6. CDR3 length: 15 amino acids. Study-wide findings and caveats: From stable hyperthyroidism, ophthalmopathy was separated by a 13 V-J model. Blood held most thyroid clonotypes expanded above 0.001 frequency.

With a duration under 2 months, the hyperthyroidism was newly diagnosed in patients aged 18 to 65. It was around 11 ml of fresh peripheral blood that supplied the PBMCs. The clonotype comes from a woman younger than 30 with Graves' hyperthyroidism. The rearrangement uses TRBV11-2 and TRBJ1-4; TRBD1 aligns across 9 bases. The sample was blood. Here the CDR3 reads CASSLDGTGNEKLFF. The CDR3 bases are TGTGCCAGCAGCCTCGACGGGACAGGGAATGAAAAACTGTTTTTT.